A selection of T cell receptor beta chains follows, all from one sample in a study of T cell changes during pregnancy in multiple sclerosis. Clones were read by immunoSEQ multiplex PCR, and TCRdb kept only the in-frame ones, dropping some. The sample lists approximately 80,000 clones; about 94% were seen once. Sequencing used peripheral blood, obtained in the third trimester of pregnancy. The receptors stem from a female donor with multiple sclerosis, enrolled in a pregnancy study. Each CDR3 is given with its conserved first and last residue. The order of the fields is clone size, J gene, D gene, V gene, CDR3 DNA, CDR3 protein. A D gene is named only where the DNA matches it firmly. Clone size, where shown, is once, few, many, or a class for clones that have expanded.

>NA|TRBJ1-6|NA|TRBV6-5
TGTGCCAGCAGTCAAACCACGGCGGGGTCACCCCTCCACTTT
CASSQTTAGSPLHF
>NA|TRBJ1-1|NA|TRBV20-1
TGCAGTGCTTTGACAGGCCTATTT
CSALTGLF
>once|TRBJ1-4|TRBD1|TRBV5-4
TGTGCCAGCAGCCCGGACAGGGGTGAAAAACTGTTTTTT
CASSPDRGEKLFF
>NA|TRBJ1-1|NA|TRBV5-6
TGTGCCAGCAGCCGCGCGGGGAACACTGAAGCTTTCTTT
CASSRAGNTEAFF
>NA|TRBJ2-3|NA|TRBV18
TGTGCCAGCTCACCCGGAGTCACAGATACGCAGTATTTT
CASSPGVTDTQYF
>NA|TRBJ1-1|NA|TRBV5-1
TGCGCCAGCAGCCTGGGGGTGGGGGGGTCAGACACTGAAGCTTTCTTT
CASSLGVGGSDTEAFF
>NA|TRBJ2-7|TRBD1|TRBV7-3
TGTGCCAGCAGCCCAGAGGCAGGGGGCCACGAGCAGTACTTC
CASSPEAGGHEQYF
>once|TRBJ2-3|NA|TRBV5-4
TGTGCCAGCAGCTTGGGTCAGGGGGGAGATACGCAGTATTTT
CASSLGQGGDTQYF
>NA|TRBJ2-1|NA|TRBV27
TGTGCCAGCAGTATAACAACGACAGAAAATGAGCAGTTCTTC
CASSITTTENEQFF
>NA|TRBJ1-1|TRBD1|TRBV27
TGTGCCAGCAGCCTTACAGGGGACACTGAAGCTTTCTTT
CASSLTGDTEAFF
>NA|TRBJ2-1|TRBD2|TRBV5-1
TGCGCCAGCAGCCTAGGACTAGCGGGGCTAAATGAGCAGTTCTTC
CASSLGLAGLNEQFF
>NA|TRBJ1-5|NA|TRBV7-2
TGTGCCAGCAGCCCGAGGGCCAATCAGCCCCAGCATTTT
CASSPRANQPQHF
>NA|TRBJ2-1|NA|TRBV11-3
TGTGCCAGCAGCTTAGGGCCAGGGTTGGGTAATGAGCAGTTCTTC
CASSLGPGLGNEQFF
>NA|TRBJ2-6|NA|TRBV20-1
TGCAGTGCTAGAGAGGCCCACGTCCTGACTTTC
CSAREAHVLTF
>NA|TRBJ2-1|TRBD1|TRBV7-6
TGTGCCAGCAGCTTAAAGGCCGTTTTTAGGGGACAGGGCTACAATGAGCAGTTCTTC
CASSLKAVFRGQGYNEQFF
>NA|TRBJ2-6|TRBD1|TRBV7-3
TGTGCCAGCAGCAATCCCCCGGGACAGGGCAAGAGTGGGGCCAACGTCCTGACTTTC
CASSNPPGQGKSGANVLTF
>NA|TRBJ2-2|NA|TRBV2
TGTGCCAGCACTCAGGCCGGGGAGCTGTTTTTT
CASTQAGELFF
>NA|TRBJ2-3|TRBD1|TRBV19
TGTGCCAGTAGTATCGGACAGGGCGGGACAGATACGCAGTATTTT
CASSIGQGGTDTQYF
>NA|TRBJ2-7|NA|TRBV5-4
TGTGCCAGCAGCTCCCCCGACGAGGAGACCGAGCAGTACTTC
CASSSPDEETEQYF
>NA|TRBJ2-2|TRBD1|TRBV10-3
TGTGCCATCAGAATTGGGACAGCGAACACCGGGGAGCTGTTTTTT
CAIRIGTANTGELFF
>NA|TRBJ2-3|TRBD2|TRBV6-1
TGTGCCAGCAGTGGCTCTAGCGGGGGCCCACCAGATACGCAGTATTTT
CASSGSSGGPPDTQYF
>NA|TRBJ2-7|NA|TRBV19
TGTGCCAGTAGTATGGCCATGGGGCAGACCTACGAGCAGTACTTC
CASSMAMGQTYEQYF
>NA|TRBJ2-5|TRBD1|TRBV29-1
TGCAGCGTGTTCAGGGGGCAGGTGGAGACCCAGTACTTC
CSVFRGQVETQYF
>once|TRBJ1-2|NA|TRBV7-2
TGTGCCAGCAGCTTAGGGGGAGCTAACTATGGCTACACCTTC
CASSLGGANYGYTF
>once|TRBJ1-2|NA|TRBV6-1
TGTGCCAGCAGGTCGACAGGTTCCTATGGCTACACCTTC
CASRSTGSYGYTF
>NA|TRBJ2-7|NA|TRBV5-1
TGCGCCAGCAGCTTTGAGGGTTCGTACGAGCAGTACTTC
CASSFEGSYEQYF
>NA|TRBJ2-3|NA|TRBV2
TGTGCCAGCAGTGTAATGGGAGACCCAGATACGCAGTATTTT
CASSVMGDPDTQYF
>NA|TRBJ2-1|NA|TRBV7-6
TGTGCCAGCAGCTTAGTACCGACAGACAATGAGCAGTTCTTC
CASSLVPTDNEQFF
>few|TRBJ1-1|NA|TRBV28
TGTGCCAGCAGTCAAGCAGGGAACCATGTTCGGGCTTTCTTT
CASSQAGNHVRAFF
>NA|TRBJ2-7|NA|TRBV5-1
TGCGCCAGTAGAGGGTCTTTCGAGCAGTACTTC
CASRGSFEQYF
>NA|TRBJ1-1|TRBD1|TRBV2
TGTGCCAGCAGAAAGACAGGGTGGGCTGAAGCTTTCTTT
CASRKTGWAEAFF
>NA|TRBJ1-6|NA|TRBV5-4
TGTGCCAGCAGCGCGGGACGGAGCTCCTATAATTCACCCCTCCACTTT
CASSAGRSSYNSPLHF
>NA|TRBJ1-3|NA|TRBV12-5
TGTGCTAGTGGTTTGGTACTCGGGGGCTCTGGAAACACCATATATTTT
CASGLVLGGSGNTIYF
>NA|TRBJ1-2|NA|TRBV2
TGTAACTGCCTTGTCCGCGGCGATGGCTACACCTTC
CNCLVRGDGYTF
>once|TRBJ2-2|NA|TRBV5-4
TGTGCCAGCAGCTTGGCCTTCAGGGATCCCGGGGAGCTGTTTTTT
CASSLAFRDPGELFF
>NA|TRBJ1-1|NA|TRBV9
TGTGCCAGCAGCGTATTCGACCAGGGGACTGAAGCTTTCTTT
CASSVFDQGTEAFF
>NA|TRBJ2-3|NA|TRBV4-2
TGTGCCAGCATCCAAGCGGAGACTTGCACAGATACGCAGTATTTT
CASIQAETCTDTQYF
>NA|TRBJ2-7|NA|TRBV7-8
TGTGCCAGCAGCTTAAGGCGGTTAAGCTCCTACGAGCAGTACTTC
CASSLRRLSSYEQYF
>NA|TRBJ2-1|NA|TRBV7-2
TGTGCCAGCAGCGCTTTGGTCGGGGGAACAAACAATGAGCAGTTCTTC
CASSALVGGTNNEQFF
>NA|TRBJ2-2|NA|TRBV19
TGTGCCGGTAGTATCCTACAACCCAGGGTCCCCGGGGAGCTGTTTTTT
CAGSILQPRVPGELFF
>NA|TRBJ1-1|NA|TRBV6-1
TGTGCCAGCAAGCCTCAGGACACTGAAGCTTTCTTT
CASKPQDTEAFF
>once|TRBJ2-1|TRBD2|TRBV5-1
TGCGCCAGCCTCGGGGGGAATGAGCAGTTCTTC
CASLGGNEQFF
>NA|TRBJ2-1|NA|TRBV7-9
TGTGCCAGCAGCAGACTAGAAAGCTCCTACAATGAGCAGTTCTTC
CASSRLESSYNEQFF
>NA|TRBJ1-6|TRBD1|TRBV19
TGTGCCAGTAGTACGACAGGGGTTCATAATTCACCCCTCCACTTT
CASSTTGVHNSPLHF
>NA|TRBJ1-1|TRBD1|TRBV6-5
TGTGCCAGCAGTTACATGCGACAGGGGTGGACTGAAGCTTTCTTT
CASSYMRQGWTEAFF
>NA|TRBJ1-3|NA|TRBV12-5
TGTGCTAGTGGTTTTATGACAGAGAGCTCTGGAAACACCATATATTTT
CASGFMTESSGNTIYF
>NA|TRBJ2-3|TRBD2|TRBV9
TGTGCCAGCAGCGTAGCGGGTAGCGGGGGGCCCCTCCCGGGTACGCAGTATTTT
CASSVAGSGGPLPGTQYF
>NA|TRBJ2-5|NA|TRBV6-5
TGTGCCAGCAGAGCGTCTGGCGAGACCCAGTACTTC
CASRASGETQYF
>NA|TRBJ2-5|TRBD2|TRBV7-2
TGTGCCAGCAGCTTACGGACTAGCGGGGGGCAAGAGACCCAGTACTTC
CASSLRTSGGQETQYF